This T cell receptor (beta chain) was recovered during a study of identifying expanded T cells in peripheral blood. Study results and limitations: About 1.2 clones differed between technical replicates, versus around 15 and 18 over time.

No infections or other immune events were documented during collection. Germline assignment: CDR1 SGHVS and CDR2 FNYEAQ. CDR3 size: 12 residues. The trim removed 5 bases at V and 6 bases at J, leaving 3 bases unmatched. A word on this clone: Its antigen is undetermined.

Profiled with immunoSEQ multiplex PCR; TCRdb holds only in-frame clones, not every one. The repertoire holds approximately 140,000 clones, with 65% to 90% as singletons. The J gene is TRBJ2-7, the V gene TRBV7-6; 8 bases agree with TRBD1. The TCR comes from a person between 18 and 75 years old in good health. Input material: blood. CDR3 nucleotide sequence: TGTGCCAGCAGCACAACAGGGGGCGAGCAGTACTTC. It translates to CASSTTGGEQYF.